The 28 T cell receptor beta chains below come from one sample, sequenced in a study of blood T cell repertoires in COVID-19. Generated by immunoSEQ multiplex PCR, the TCRdb table keeps only in-frame clones and is missing some. The data hold under 300,000 clones, with 70% to 90% observed a single time. The source material was peripheral blood. The receptors here all came from a woman aged 40 to 50 who had recovered from COVID-19.

The table lists this clone with a count of one. This chain connects TRBV27 to TRBJ2-1; 10 bases are shared with TRBD2. In germline, CDR1 is MNHEY, CDR2 SMNVEV (reference sequence). Trimming at V came to 4 bases and at J to 5 bases, leaving 11 bases not matched to a gene. CDR3 length equals 17 residues. CDR3 DNA sequence: TGTGCCAGCAGTTCCCGACCGCTAGCGGGAGAGGACAATGAGCAGTTCTTC. Amino acid sequence: CASSSRPLAGEDNEQFF.

The J gene is TRBJ2-6, the V gene TRBV5-4; 8 positions match TRBD1. This CDR3 spans 16 amino acids. With 7 bases clipped from V and 2 bases from J, the junction kept 8 bases outside the gene matches. Looked up from germline, CDR1 is SGHNT and CDR2 is YYREEE (reference sequence). The CDR3 region is CASAMAGGAGANVLTF. Here the CDR3 DNA reads TGTGCCAGCGCGATGGCAGGGGGCGCTGGGGCCAACGTCCTGACTTTC.

The chain is built from TRBV10-2 and TRBJ2-2; 8 bases align to TRBD2. The CDR3 consists of 17 residues. In germline, CDR1 is WSHSY, CDR2 SAAADI. V dropped 6 bases and J dropped 6; count of bases not matched to a gene: 15. CDR3 protein: CASSPHGAGGLPGELFF. The DNA for the CDR3 is TGCGCCAGCAGCCCCCACGGGGCGGGGGGCCTCCCCGGGGAGCTGTTTTTT.

CDR3 in DNA: TGTGCCAGCAGCTTAGGCGGTAGCGGGGGCCAAGAGACCCAGTACTTC. It specifies CASSLGGSGGQETQYF. J is TRBJ2-5 and V is TRBV7-6; 9 nucleotides match TRBD2. There are 16 residues in the CDR3. Germline CDR1 and CDR2: SGHVS and FNYEAQ. V lost 1 base and J lost 1; bases outside the gene matches: 4.

The chain recombines TRBV7-9 with TRBJ2-1; TRBD1 is a possible D gene (6 bases). The CDR3 sequence is 17 residues long. V dropped 5 bases and J dropped 0 bases, with 17 bases sitting between them. Per germline, CDR1 SEHNR and CDR2 FQNEAQ (reference sequence). CDR3 nucleotides: TGTGCCAGCAGCCTAACAAATACAGGGAGCTCCTACAATGAGCAGTTCTTC. Its protein product is CASSLTNTGSSYNEQFF.

The J gene is TRBJ1-2, the V gene TRBV5-1, with TRBD1 identical over 7 bases. The J segment lost 2 bases and the V segment lost 3 bases, leaving 4 bases of the junction unmatched. The CDR3 totals 14 residues. Germline V gene lookup returns CDR1 SGHRS and CDR2 YFSETQ. DNA for the CDR3: TGCGCCAGCAGCTGGGACAGTATAAACTATGGCTACACCTTC. Its translation is CASSWDSINYGYTF.

The chain combines TRBV30 with TRBJ2-3; no clear D. The CDR3 spans 13 residues. V gave up 0 bases and J gave up 2 bases, with 6 bases separating them. CDR1 GTSNPN and CDR2 SVGIG come from the germline V gene (reference sequence). The CDR3 sequence is CAWSVYYTDTQYF. CDR3 nucleotides: TGTGCCTGGAGTGTATACTACACAGATACGCAGTATTTT.

This clone was picked up one time. The gene calls are TRBV27 and TRBJ1-4; 12 bases map to TRBD1. The CDR3 totals 16 residues. Germline values: CDR1 MNHEY, CDR2 SMNVEV (reference sequence). Germline trimming cut 6 bases from V and 2 bases from J; bases unmatched to any gene: 4. The DNA for the CDR3 is TGTGCCAGCAGGGGACAGGGGGCGCCTACTAATGAAAAACTGTTTTTT. Translation: CASRGQGAPTNEKLFF. The full variable domain, rest sourced from reference TRBV27 and TRBJ1-4, is EAQVTQNPRYLITVTGKKLTVTCSQNMNHEYMSWYRQDPGLGLRQIYYSMNVEVTDKGDVPEGYKVSRKEKRNFPLILESPSPNQTSLYFCASRGQGAPTNEKLFFGSGTQLSVL.

The chain carries TRBV6-5 and TRBJ1-6; D unresolved. This CDR3 has 13 residues. The germline CDR1 and CDR2 sequences are MNHEY and SVGAGI. V was pared by 2 bases and J by 9 bases, with 8 bases between. CDR3 DNA sequence: TGTGCCAGCAGTTACCGCGGCTCTTCACCCCTCCACTTT. It is translated as CASSYRGSSPLHF.

The chain carries TRBV18 and TRBJ2-4; TRBD2 matches 8 bases. CDR1 is KGHSH and CDR2 is LQKENI in the germline V gene. V dropped 3 bases and J dropped 0; count of bases not matched to a gene: 7. The CDR3 extends over 17 amino acids. The CDR3 loop is CASSPTGGDTAKNIQYF. DNA for the CDR3: TGTGCCAGCTCACCCACCGGGGGGGACACAGCCAAAAACATTCAGTACTTC. The full variable domain, its missing parts supplied by reference TRBV18 and TRBJ2-4, is NAGVMQNPRHLVRRRGQEARLRCSPMKGHSHVYWYRQLPEEGLKFMVYLQKENIIDESGMPKERFSAEFPKEGPSILRIQQVVRGDSAAYFCASSPTGGDTAKNIQYFGAGTRLSVL.

DNA for the CDR3: TGTGCCAGCAGTACGGGACTTCTTTCCACAGATACGCAGTATTTT. Protein: CASSTGLLSTDTQYF. This chain uses TRBV2 with TRBJ2-3; possible D gene TRBD2, 6 bases. The V end was cut by 5 bases, the J end by 2 bases, with 14 bases between. Germline CDR1 SNHLY, CDR2 FYNNEI. This CDR3 contains 15 residues. Full variable domain (remainder filled in from reference TRBV2 and TRBJ2-3): EPEVTQTPSHQVTQMGQEVILRCVPISNHLYFYWYRQILGQKVEFLVSFYNNEISEKSEIFDDQFSVERPDGSNFTLKIRSTKLEDSAMYFCASSTGLLSTDTQYFGPGTRLTVL.

CDR3 residues: CAWSWRGYGQGVFSEQYF. CDR3 bases: TGTGCCTGGAGCTGGAGGGGGTACGGACAGGGGGTATTCTCCGAGCAGTACTTC. This sequence joins TRBV30 and TRBJ2-7, with TRBD1 matching 10 bases. CDR3 size: 18 residues. The ends lost 3 bases at V and 6 bases at J; junction bases unmatched: 20. CDR1 and CDR2 (germline): GTSNPN, SVGIG (reference sequence).

The chain employs TRBV7-9 and TRBJ2-7; possibly TRBD2 for D (5 bases). Germline V gene sequence: CDR1 SEHNR, CDR2 FQNEAQ (reference sequence). This CDR3 is built from 11 residues. Trimming took off 5 bases at V and 6 bases at J, with 8 bases between the two ends. The CDR3: CASSESGEQYF. DNA of the CDR3: TGTGCCAGCAGCGAGAGCGGCGAGCAGTACTTC.

J is TRBJ1-1 and V is TRBV11-3; D is undetermined. V lost 3 bases and J 0 bases, leaving 8 bases between the germline ends. Germline V gene data show CDR1 as SGHNT and CDR2 as YENEEA. The CDR3 contains 14 residues. The CDR3 DNA reads TGTGCCAGCAGCTTGAGTGGTGTGAACACTGAAGCTTTCTTT. Protein product: CASSLSGVNTEAFF.

The chain is built from TRBV4-2 and TRBJ2-7, with 11 bases identical to TRBD2. J was trimmed by 2 bases and V by 0 bases; bases with no gene match: 15. The CDR3 sequence is 20 residues long. CDR1 and CDR2 (germline): LGHNA, YNFKEQ. The CDR3 DNA reads as TGTGCCAGCAGCCAAGAAAGACGAGGAGTGGCTAGCGGGAGGACCTACGAGCAGTACTTC. The encoded protein is CASSQERRGVASGRTYEQYF.

This clone was observed once. This chain joins TRBV2 and TRBJ1-2, with D perhaps matching TRBD1 (5 bases). CDR1 and CDR2 from the germline V gene are SNHLY and FYNNEI. CDR3 length: 13 residues. The ends were cut back, 5 bases at V and 2 bases at J, with 9 bases in the middle. CDR3 amino acids: CASSRDSNYGYTF. In DNA form, the CDR3 reads TGTGCCAGCAGTCGGGACTCCAACTATGGCTACACCTTC.

The rearrangement uses TRBV5-1 and TRBJ2-2; D may be TRBD2 (6 bases). The CDR3 length is 16 residues. Germline CDR1 reads SGHRS; CDR2 reads YFSETQ. V shed 0 bases and J shed 2 bases, with 11 bases lying between them. CDR3 region: CASSLGSGTNTGELFF. CDR3 nucleotides: TGCGCCAGCAGCTTGGGCTCAGGGACTAACACCGGGGAGCTGTTTTTT.

The rearrangement uses TRBV18 and TRBJ2-5; D possibly corresponds to TRBD1 (7 bases). Germline values: CDR1 KGHSH, CDR2 LQKENI. This CDR3 spans 16 amino acids. V lost 1 base to trimming and J lost 3 bases, with 15 bases between them. In DNA form, the CDR3 reads TGTGCCAGCTCACCACGACTAGGGGGCGGGGAAGAGACCCAGTACTTC. Translating it yields CASSPRLGGGEETQYF.

The chain combines TRBV5-1 with TRBJ1-3, with a tentative D call TRBD1 (5 bases). Germline CDR1 reads SGHRS; CDR2 reads YFSETQ. The CDR3 is 15 amino acids. Trimming pared 0 bases from V and 2 bases from J, leaving 9 bases between. CDR3 in DNA: TGCGCCAGCAGCTTGGAGGGGAGGCCTGGAAACACCATATATTTT. Translating it yields CASSLEGRPGNTIYF. Filled out from reference TRBV5-1 and TRBJ1-3, the complete variable domain reads KAGVTQTPRYLIKTRGQQVTLSCSPISGHRSVSWYQQTPGQGLQFLFEYFSETQRNKGNFPGRFSGRQFSNSRSEMNVSTLELGDSALYLCASSLEGRPGNTIYFGEGSWLTVV.

This rearrangement joins TRBV7-2 to TRBJ1-5, with 9 bases identical to TRBD1. CDR1 SGHTA and CDR2 FQGNSA come from the germline V gene. V lost 5 bases and J lost 6; bases outside the gene matches: 8. The CDR3 has 15 residues. The CDR3 nucleotides read TGTGCCAGCAGCCAGAGGACAGGGGAGTCTCAGCCCCAGCATTTT. Amino acids: CASSQRTGESQPQHF.

This sequence joins TRBV7-2 and TRBJ2-2, with D perhaps matching TRBD2 (6 bases). CDR3 length: 16 residues. In germline, CDR1 is SGHTA, CDR2 FQGNSA. V was cut by 1 base and J by 2 bases, with 11 bases left in between. CDR3 sequence (DNA): TGTGCCAGCAGCTTAGGATTCGGGGGTAACACCGGGGAGCTGTTTTTT. As protein: CASSLGFGGNTGELFF. Using reference TRBV7-2 and TRBJ2-2 for the parts outside the CDR3, the full variable domain is GAGVSQSPSNKVTEKGKDVELRCDPISGHTALYWYRQSLGQGLEFLIYFQGNSAPDKSGLPSDRFSAERTGGSVSTLTIQRTQQEDSAVYLCASSLGFGGNTGELFFGEGSRLTVL.

Written as DNA, the CDR3 is TGTGCCAGCAGCCATGCCCTAGGTAGCGGGGGTTCGCTAGAGACCCAGTACTTC. Amino acids: CASSHALGSGGSLETQYF. The V call is TRBV3-1 (or the pseudogene TRBV3-2), the J call TRBJ2-5, with 9 bases aligning to TRBD2. The junction had 15 bases not matched to a gene; V was cut back by 3 bases and J by 4 bases. This CDR3 region has 18 residues. Germline V CDR1 and CDR2: LGHDT, YNNKEL (reference sequence).

The chain has TRBV30 and TRBJ2-3; a weak D match, TRBD2 (6 bases). CDR3 length equals 14 residues. Germline V lookup: CDR1 GTSNPN, CDR2 SVGIG (reference sequence). The V end lost 5 bases, the J end lost 4 bases, and 16 bases lay between the germline ends. The CDR3 sequence is CAWLPAGRADTQYF. The CDR3 DNA reads as TGTGCCTGGCTACCCGCGGGGCGGGCAGATACGCAGTATTTT.

The chain links TRBV13 to TRBJ2-1; D remains unclear. The V and J ends lost 5 bases and 8 bases respectively, with 13 bases between them. Germline V gene data show CDR1 as PRHDT and CDR2 as FYEKMQ (reference sequence). This CDR3 spans 13 amino acids. The CDR3 loop reads CASSPLLLDEQFF. The CDR3 region has the DNA TGTGCCAGCAGCCCCCTTCTACTCGATGAGCAGTTCTTC.

This sequence joins TRBV2 and TRBJ2-4; 9 nucleotides align to TRBD1. There are 13 residues in the CDR3. V lost 6 bases, J lost 9 bases, and 6 bases stayed unmatched. Germline CDR1 is SNHLY and CDR2 is FYNNEI. As DNA, the CDR3 is TGTGCCAGCAGGGGACAGGGATTGGGCATTCAGTACTTC. Its protein is CASRGQGLGIQYF.

This chain links TRBV9 with TRBJ2-5; possibly TRBD1 for D (6 bases). The CDR3 loop spans 16 amino acids. V gave up 0 bases and J gave up 3 bases, with 15 bases separating them. In germline, CDR1 is SGDLS, CDR2 YYNGEE. The DNA of the CDR3 is TGTGCCAGCAGCGTAGGGGGAACAGGGCGGAAAGAGACCCAGTACTTC. As protein: CASSVGGTGRKETQYF.

V and J are TRBV6-5 and TRBJ1-4; 8 bases map to TRBD1. Germline V gene data show CDR1 as MNHEY and CDR2 as SVGAGI. V was pared by 6 bases and J by 10 bases, with 10 bases of the junction left unmatched. This CDR3 is 14 amino acids long. The CDR3 region is CASSNDRGGRKLFF. The DNA of the CDR3 is TGTGCCAGCAGCAACGACAGGGGCGGGCGAAAACTGTTTTTT.

The chain couples TRBV2 to TRBJ2-1; 13 bases align to TRBD2. The CDR3 contains 16 residues. The V segment lost 3 bases and the J segment 9 bases; nucleotides outside the gene matches: 8. The germline V gene encodes CDR1 SNHLY and CDR2 FYNNEI. CDR3 region: CASSDPRLAGGPEQFF. CDR3 sequence (DNA): TGTGCCAGCAGTGACCCCAGACTAGCGGGGGGTCCTGAGCAGTTCTTC.